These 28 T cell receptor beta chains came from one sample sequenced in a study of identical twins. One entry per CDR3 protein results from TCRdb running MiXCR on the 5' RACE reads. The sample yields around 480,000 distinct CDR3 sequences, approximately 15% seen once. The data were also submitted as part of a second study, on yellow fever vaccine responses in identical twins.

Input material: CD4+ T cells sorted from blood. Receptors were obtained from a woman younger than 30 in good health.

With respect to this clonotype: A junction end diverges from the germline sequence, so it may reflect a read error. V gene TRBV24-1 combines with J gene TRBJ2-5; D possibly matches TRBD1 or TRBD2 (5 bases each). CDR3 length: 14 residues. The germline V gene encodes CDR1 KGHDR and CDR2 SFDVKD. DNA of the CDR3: TGTGCCTCCAGTGATTCGGGACGAGGGGAGACCCAGTACTTC. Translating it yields CASSDSGRGETQYF.

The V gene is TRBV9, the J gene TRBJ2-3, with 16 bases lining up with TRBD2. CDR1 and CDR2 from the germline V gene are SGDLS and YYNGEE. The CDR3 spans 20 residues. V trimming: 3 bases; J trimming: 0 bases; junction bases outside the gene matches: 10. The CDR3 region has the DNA TGTGCCAGCAGCGCAGAGGGACTAGCGGGAGGGGCCACTAGCACAGATACGCAGTATTTT. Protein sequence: CASSAEGLAGGATSTDTQYF.

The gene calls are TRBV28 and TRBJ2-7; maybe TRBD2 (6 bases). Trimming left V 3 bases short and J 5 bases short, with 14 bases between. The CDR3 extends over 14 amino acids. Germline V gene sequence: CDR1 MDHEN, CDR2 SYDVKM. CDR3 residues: CASSLGGPQHEQYF. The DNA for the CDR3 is TGTGCCAGCAGTTTGGGAGGTCCCCAACACGAGCAGTACTTC.

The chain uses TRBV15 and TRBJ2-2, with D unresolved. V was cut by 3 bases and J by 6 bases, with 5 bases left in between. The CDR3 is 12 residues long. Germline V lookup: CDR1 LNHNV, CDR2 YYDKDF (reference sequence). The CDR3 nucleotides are TGTGCCACCAGCAGTAGGGCCGGGGAGCTGTTTTTT. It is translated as CATSSRAGELFF.

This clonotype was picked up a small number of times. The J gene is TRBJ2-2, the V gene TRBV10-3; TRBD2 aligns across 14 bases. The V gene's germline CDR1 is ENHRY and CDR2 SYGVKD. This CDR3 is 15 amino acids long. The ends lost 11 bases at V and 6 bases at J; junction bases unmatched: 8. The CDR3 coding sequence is TGTGCCGTATCACCGGGACTAGCGGGAGCCGGGGAGCTGTTTTTT. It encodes CAVSPGLAGAGELFF.

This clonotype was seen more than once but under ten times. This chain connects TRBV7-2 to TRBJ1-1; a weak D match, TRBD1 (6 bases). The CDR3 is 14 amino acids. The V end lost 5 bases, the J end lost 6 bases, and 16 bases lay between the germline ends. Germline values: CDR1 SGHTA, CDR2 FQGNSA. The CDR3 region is CASSVGRGGAEAFF. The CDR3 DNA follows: TGTGCCAGCAGCGTAGGGAGGGGGGGAGCTGAAGCTTTCTTT. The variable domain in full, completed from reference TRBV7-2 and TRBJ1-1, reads GAGVSQSPSNKVTEKGKDVELRCDPISGHTALYWYRQSLGQGLEFLIYFQGNSAPDKSGLPSDRFSAERTGGSVSTLTIQRTQQEDSAVYLCASSVGRGGAEAFFGQGTRLTVV.

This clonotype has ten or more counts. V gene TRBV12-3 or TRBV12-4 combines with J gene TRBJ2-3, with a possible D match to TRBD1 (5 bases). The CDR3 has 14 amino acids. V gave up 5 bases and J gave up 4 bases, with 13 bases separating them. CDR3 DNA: TGTGCCAGCAGTACCAGGGATGTGCCAGATACGCAGTATTTT. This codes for CASSTRDVPDTQYF.

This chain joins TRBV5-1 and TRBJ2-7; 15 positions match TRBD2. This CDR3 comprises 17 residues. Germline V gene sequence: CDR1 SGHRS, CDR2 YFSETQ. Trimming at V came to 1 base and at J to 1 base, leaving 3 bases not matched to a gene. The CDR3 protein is CASSLQGLAGGSYEQYF. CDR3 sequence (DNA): TGCGCCAGCAGCTTGCAGGGACTAGCGGGAGGTTCCTACGAGCAGTACTTC.

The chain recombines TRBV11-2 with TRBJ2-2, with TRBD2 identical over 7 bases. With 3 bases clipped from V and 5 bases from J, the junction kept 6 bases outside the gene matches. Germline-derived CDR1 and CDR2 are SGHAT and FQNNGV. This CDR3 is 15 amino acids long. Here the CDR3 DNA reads TGTGCCAGCAGCTTTAGACTAGCCCAGACCGGGGAGCTGTTTTTT. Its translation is CASSFRLAQTGELFF.

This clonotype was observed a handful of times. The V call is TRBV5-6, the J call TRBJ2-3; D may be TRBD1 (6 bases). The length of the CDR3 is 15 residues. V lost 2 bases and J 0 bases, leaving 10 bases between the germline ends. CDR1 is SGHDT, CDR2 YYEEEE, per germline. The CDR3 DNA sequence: TGTGCCAGCAGCTTTTCCGGACAGAGCACAGATACGCAGTATTTT. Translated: CASSFSGQSTDTQYF.

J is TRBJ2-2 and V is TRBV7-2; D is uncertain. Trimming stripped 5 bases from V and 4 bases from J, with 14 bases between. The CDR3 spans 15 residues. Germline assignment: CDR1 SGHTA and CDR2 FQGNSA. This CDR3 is CASSALTGSTGELFF. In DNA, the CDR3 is TGTGCCAGCAGCGCACTGACTGGGTCCACCGGGGAGCTGTTTTTT.

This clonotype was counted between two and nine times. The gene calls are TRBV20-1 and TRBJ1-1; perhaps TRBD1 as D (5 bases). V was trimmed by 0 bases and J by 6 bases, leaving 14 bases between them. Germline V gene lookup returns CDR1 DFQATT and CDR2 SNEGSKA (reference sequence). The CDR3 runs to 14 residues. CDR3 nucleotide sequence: TGCAGTGCTAGAGATGTTAGAGGGGTTCCTGAAGCTTTCTTT. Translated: CSARDVRGVPEAFF.

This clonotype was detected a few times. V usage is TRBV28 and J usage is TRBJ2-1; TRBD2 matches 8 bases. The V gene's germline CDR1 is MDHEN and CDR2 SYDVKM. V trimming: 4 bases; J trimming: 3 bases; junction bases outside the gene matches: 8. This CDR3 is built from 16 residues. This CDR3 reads CASSSSGAGDYNEQFF. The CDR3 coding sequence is TGTGCCAGCAGTTCCTCTGGAGCGGGGGACTACAATGAGCAGTTCTTC.

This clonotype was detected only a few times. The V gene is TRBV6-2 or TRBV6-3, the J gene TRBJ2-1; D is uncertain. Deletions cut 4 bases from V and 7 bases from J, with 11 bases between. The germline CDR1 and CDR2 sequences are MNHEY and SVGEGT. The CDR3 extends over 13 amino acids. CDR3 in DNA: TGTGCCAGCAGTTCCACTCGGCGGAATGAGCAGTTCTTC. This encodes CASSSTRRNEQFF.

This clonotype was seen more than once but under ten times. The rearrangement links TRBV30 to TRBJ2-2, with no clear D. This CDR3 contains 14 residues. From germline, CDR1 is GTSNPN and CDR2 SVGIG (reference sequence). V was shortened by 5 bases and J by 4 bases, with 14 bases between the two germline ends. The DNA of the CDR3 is TGTGCCTGGGACCGAAACAGAGCCACCGGGGAGCTGTTTTTT. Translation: CAWDRNRATGELFF.

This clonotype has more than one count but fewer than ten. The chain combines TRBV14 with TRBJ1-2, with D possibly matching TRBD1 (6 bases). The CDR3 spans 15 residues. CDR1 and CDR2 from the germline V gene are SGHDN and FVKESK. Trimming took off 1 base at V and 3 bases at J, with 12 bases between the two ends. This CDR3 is CASSQADRRYYGYTF. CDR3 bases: TGTGCCAGCAGCCAAGCCGACAGGAGATACTATGGCTACACCTTC.

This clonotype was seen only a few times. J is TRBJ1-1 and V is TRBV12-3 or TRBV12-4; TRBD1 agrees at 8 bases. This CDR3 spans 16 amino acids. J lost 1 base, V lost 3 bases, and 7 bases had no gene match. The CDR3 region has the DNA TGTGCCAGCAGTTTGAGACAGGGGATGGGGAACACTGAAGCTTTCTTT. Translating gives CASSLRQGMGNTEAFF.

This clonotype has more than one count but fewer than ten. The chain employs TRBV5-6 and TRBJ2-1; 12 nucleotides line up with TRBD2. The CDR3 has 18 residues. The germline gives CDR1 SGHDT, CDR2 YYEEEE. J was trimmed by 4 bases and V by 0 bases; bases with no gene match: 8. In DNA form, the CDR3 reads TGTGCCAGCAGCTTGGGGGCTAGCGGGGGGGACCCTTACAATGAGCAGTTCTTC. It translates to CASSLGASGGDPYNEQFF.

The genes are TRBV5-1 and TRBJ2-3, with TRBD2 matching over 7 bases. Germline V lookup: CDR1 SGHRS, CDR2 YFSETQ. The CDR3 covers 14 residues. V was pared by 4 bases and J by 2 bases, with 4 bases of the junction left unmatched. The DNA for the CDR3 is TGCGCCAGCAGCCTGACTAGCACCACAGATACGCAGTATTTT. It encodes CASSLTSTTDTQYF.

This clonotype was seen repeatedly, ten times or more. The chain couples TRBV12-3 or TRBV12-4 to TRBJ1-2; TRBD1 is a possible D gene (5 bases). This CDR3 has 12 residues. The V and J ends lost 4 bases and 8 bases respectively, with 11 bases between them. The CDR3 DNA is TGTGCCAGCAGTTCCCGACAGACAGGCTACACCTTC. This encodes CASSSRQTGYTF.

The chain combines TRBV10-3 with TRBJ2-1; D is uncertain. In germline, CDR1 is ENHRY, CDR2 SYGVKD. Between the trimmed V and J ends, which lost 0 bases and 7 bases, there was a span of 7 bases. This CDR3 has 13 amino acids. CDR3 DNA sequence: TGTGCCATCAGTGAGTCGTCAGCGAATGAGCAGTTCTTC. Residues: CAISESSANEQFF.

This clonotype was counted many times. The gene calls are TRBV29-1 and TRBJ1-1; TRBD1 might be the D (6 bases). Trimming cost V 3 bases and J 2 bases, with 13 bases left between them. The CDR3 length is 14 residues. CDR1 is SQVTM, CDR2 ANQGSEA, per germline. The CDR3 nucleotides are TGCAGCGTTGACGCGACAGGCAGAAACACTGAAGCTTTCTTT. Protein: CSVDATGRNTEAFF.

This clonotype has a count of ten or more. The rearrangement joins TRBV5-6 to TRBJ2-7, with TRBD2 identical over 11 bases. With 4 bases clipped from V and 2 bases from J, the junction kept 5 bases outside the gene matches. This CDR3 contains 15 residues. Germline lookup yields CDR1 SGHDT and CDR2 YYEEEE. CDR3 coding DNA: TGTGCCAGCAGCGGGGGGACTAGCGGAGCCTACGAGCAGTACTTC. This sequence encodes CASSGGTSGAYEQYF. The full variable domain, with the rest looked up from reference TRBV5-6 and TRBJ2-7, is DAGVTQSPTHLIKTRGQQVTLRCSPKSGHDTVSWYQQALGQGPQFIFQYYEEEERQRGNFPDRFSGHQFPNYSSELNVNALLLGDSALYLCASSGGTSGAYEQYFGPGTRLTVT.

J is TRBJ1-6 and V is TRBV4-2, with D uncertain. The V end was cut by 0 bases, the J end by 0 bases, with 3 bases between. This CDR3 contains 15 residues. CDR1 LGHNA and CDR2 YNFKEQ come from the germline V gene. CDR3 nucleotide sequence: TGTGCCAGCAGCCAAGACAGCTCCTATAATTCACCCCTCCACTTT. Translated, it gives CASSQDSSYNSPLHF.

The CDR3, as DNA: TGCGCCAGCAGCTTGGGACAGACCACAACTAATGAAAAACTGTTTTTT. It encodes CASSLGQTTTNEKLFF. The chain couples TRBV5-1 to TRBJ1-4; maybe TRBD1 (5 bases). The germline V gene encodes CDR1 SGHRS and CDR2 YFSETQ. The germline V and J ends were trimmed by 0 bases and 0 bases, with 9 bases remaining between them. This CDR3 contains 16 residues. The full variable domain, in which reference TRBV5-1 and TRBJ1-4 provide the parts outside the CDR3, is KAGVTQTPRYLIKTRGQQVTLSCSPISGHRSVSWYQQTPGQGLQFLFEYFSETQRNKGNFPGRFSGRQFSNSRSEMNVSTLELGDSALYLCASSLGQTTTNEKLFFGSGTQLSVL.

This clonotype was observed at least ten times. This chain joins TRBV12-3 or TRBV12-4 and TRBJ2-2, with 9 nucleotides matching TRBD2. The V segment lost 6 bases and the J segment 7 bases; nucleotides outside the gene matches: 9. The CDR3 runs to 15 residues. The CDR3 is CASSPLAGGIGELFF. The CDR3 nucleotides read TGTGCCAGCAGCCCTCTGGCGGGGGGGATCGGGGAGCTGTTTTTT.

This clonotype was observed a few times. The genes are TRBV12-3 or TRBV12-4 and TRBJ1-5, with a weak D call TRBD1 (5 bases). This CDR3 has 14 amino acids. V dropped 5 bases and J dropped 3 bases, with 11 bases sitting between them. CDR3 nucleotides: TGTGCCAGCAGTCTTCAGGGAATCAATCAGCCCCAGCATTTT. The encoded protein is CASSLQGINQPQHF.

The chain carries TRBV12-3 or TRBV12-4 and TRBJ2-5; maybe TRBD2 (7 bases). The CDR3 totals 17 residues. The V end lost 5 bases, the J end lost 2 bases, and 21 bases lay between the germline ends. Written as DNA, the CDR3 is TGTGCCAGCAGTGTATCACTACAGGGAGGGAGGCAAGAGACCCAGTACTTC. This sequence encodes CASSVSLQGGRQETQYF.